The text below deals with one T cell receptor (beta chain). The use of a sample-barcoded 5' primer and a J-beta primer mix characterized a second PCR of roughly 6 to 11 cycles. TCRdb itself ran the 5' RACE reads through MiXCR, one entry per CDR3 protein. The top ten clones hold roughly 31% of a sample with hundreds of thousands of distinct CDR3 sequences, roughly 50% of them seen once. The sample is drawn from a study of blood T cells in healthy people across ages. The CDR3 runs 13 residues. Germline CDR1 reads DFQATT; CDR2 reads SNEGSKA (reference sequence). V was shortened by 3 bases and J by 1 base, with 9 bases between the two germline ends.

The V gene is TRBV20-1, the J gene TRBJ1-1; no reliable D call. This clonotype was obtained from a woman aged 55-70 years in good health. The specimen sequenced was blood. The CDR3 sequence: CSARSSGNTEAFF. CDR3 in DNA: TGCAGTGCTAGGTCGTCAGGGAACACTGAAGCTTTCTTT.